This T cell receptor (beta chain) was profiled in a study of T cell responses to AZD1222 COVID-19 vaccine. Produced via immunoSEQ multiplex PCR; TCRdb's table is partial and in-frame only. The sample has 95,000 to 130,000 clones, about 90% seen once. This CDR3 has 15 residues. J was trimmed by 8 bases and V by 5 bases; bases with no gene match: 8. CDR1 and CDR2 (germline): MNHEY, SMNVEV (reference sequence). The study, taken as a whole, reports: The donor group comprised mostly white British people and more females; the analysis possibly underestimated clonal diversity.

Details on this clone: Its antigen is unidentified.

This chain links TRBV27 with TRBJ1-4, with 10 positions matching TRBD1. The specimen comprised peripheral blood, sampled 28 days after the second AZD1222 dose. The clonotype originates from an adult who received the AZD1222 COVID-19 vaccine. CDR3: CASSLDGTGEEKLFF. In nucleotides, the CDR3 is TGTGCCAGCAGTCTAGACGGGACAGGGGAAGAAAAACTGTTTTTT.